These T cell receptor beta chains were read from a single sample in a study of blood T cell repertoires in COVID-19. Profiling relied on immunoSEQ multiplex PCR, and the TCRdb table lists in-frame clones only, not all of them. The table has some 150,000 clones, around 82% seen once. The sequencing sample was made of PBMCs or T cells enriched from blood (not recorded which). These receptor sequences come from a woman aged 45-65 years in a cohort exposed to, infected with or recovered from COVID-19 (not recorded which). Each CDR3 is given without its conserved first and last residue.

TRBJ2-3 | TRBV7-3 | ASSFGGSTDTQY
TRBJ1-2 | TRBV5-4 | ASSSQGKGYGYT
TRBJ2-1 | TRBV7-3 | ATRGGALQIEQF
TRBJ1-5 | TRBV3-1/TRBV3-2 | ASSQDLVSQPQH
TRBJ1-1 | TRBV7-9 | ASSRSPDLDMNTEAF
TRBJ1-2 | TRBV2 | ASSRTGGSDGYT
TRBJ2-3 | TRBV9 | ASSVVVAGDTDTQY
TRBJ2-1 | TRBV7-7 | ASSRGTSYDEQF
TRBJ2-3 | TRBV7-9 | ASSSRQADTQY
TRBJ2-1 | TRBV11-2 | ASSKGQFLSNEQF
TRBJ2-7 | TRBV29-1 | SVGGQGNPYEQY
TRBJ1-1 | TRBV7-8 | ASSFRGMNTEAF
TRBJ2-1 | TRBV7-9 | ASSSRIAGNYNEQF
TRBJ2-6 | TRBV2 | ARGTSGSYGANVLT
TRBJ2-3 | TRBV24-1 | ATSDRTSGRPDTQY
TRBJ2-7 | TRBV29-1 | SVEVRGSYEQY
TRBJ1-6 | TRBV28 | ASSPDRLFSSLH
TRBJ2-7 | TRBV5-4 | ASSTMTTARSGEQY
TRBJ1-3 | TRBV7-2 | ASYSDGNTIY
TRBJ2-2 | TRBV5-1 | ASSLGDRGYTGELF
TRBJ1-5 | TRBV14 | ASSQDQGPQH
TRBJ1-4 | TRBV9 | ASSAGGGTNEKLF
TRBJ2-7 | TRBV29-1 | SGVGGSYEQY
TRBJ2-7 | TRBV5-6 | ASSLIIASDSSSSYEQY
TRBJ2-3 | TRBV11-2 | ASSLTSGGLTDTQY